The rows below give T cell receptor beta chains drawn from one sample of a study of cytotoxic CD8 clonotypes in ibrutinib-treated CLL. Profiled with immunoSEQ multiplex PCR; TCRdb holds only in-frame clones, not every one. The sample shows nearly 100,000 clones, about 72% of them seen only once. The sample was PBMCs, taken after 12 months of ibrutinib treatment. Receptors were obtained from a human donor with chronic lymphocytic leukemia. CDR3s include the opening cysteine and the closing phenylalanine or tryptophan. A D gene is named only where the DNA matches it firmly. The size entry is marked missing in some rows and otherwise reads once, few, many or a size class.

>TRBD2|TRBV6-1|TRBJ2-7|-
CASYLASGGYEQYF
TGTGCCAGCTATCTGGCTAGCGGGGGATACGAGCAGTACTTC
>-|TRBV2|TRBJ1-1|-
CASSRNGLQGFTEAFF
TGTGCCAGCAGCCGGAACGGGCTTCAGGGATTCACTGAAGCTTTCTTT
>-|TRBV11-3|TRBJ1-5|-
CASSLRANQPQHF
TGTGCCAGCAGCCTCAGGGCCAATCAGCCCCAGCATTTT
>-|TRBV7-3|TRBJ2-5|once
CASSLGTGQTQYF
TGTGCCAGCAGCTTAGGGACCGGGCAGACCCAGTACTTC
>TRBD1|TRBV6-5|TRBJ2-7|once
CASSRDRVPSYEQYF
TGTGCCAGCAGCCGGGACAGGGTCCCCTCCTACGAGCAGTACTTC
>TRBD1|TRBV7-9|TRBJ1-1|-
CASSPGRGHGTEAFF
TGTGCCAGCAGCCCGGGGAGGGGGCATGGAACTGAAGCTTTCTTT
>TRBD1|TRBV6-1|TRBJ1-5|-
CASSVSGGRQPQHF
TGTGCCAGCAGTGTGTCAGGGGGTCGACAGCCCCAGCATTTT
>-|TRBV15|TRBJ2-1|once
CATSIFTEKFF
TGTGCCACCAGCATCTTCACCGAAAAGTTCTTC
>TRBD1|TRBV4-1|TRBJ1-6|-
CASSQAPGGAGSPLHF
TGCGCCAGCAGCCAAGCGCCAGGGGGTGCGGGATCACCCCTCCACTTT
>-|TRBV11-2|TRBJ2-6|-
CASSSGQTSSGANVLTF
TGTGCCAGCAGCTCGGGACAGACTAGCTCTGGGGCCAACGTCCTGACTTTC
>TRBD1|TRBV6-6|TRBJ1-6|-
CASRETGRDSPLHF
TGTGCCAGCAGGGAGACAGGGCGGGATTCACCCCTCCACTTT
>-|TRBV5-1|TRBJ1-2|-
CASSSGPGANYGYTF
TGCGCCAGCAGCTCCGGACCAGGAGCTAACTATGGCTACACCTTC
>TRBD1|TRBV7-8|TRBJ1-3|-
CASSSGQGVGVGSGNTIYF
TGTGCCAGCAGCTCCGGACAGGGGGTAGGGGTAGGCTCTGGAAACACCATATATTTT
>-|TRBV14|TRBJ1-1|-
CASSQFRATEAFF
TGTGCCAGCAGCCAATTCCGGGCCACTGAAGCTTTCTTT
>-|TRBV7-3|TRBJ2-1|once
CASSPNLVAGEQFF
TGTGCCAGCAGCCCAAATCTAGTGGCTGGTGAGCAGTTCTTC
>TRBD1|TRBV7-9|TRBJ2-2|-
CASSWSQWTGDTGELFF
TGTGCCAGCAGCTGGAGTCAGTGGACAGGGGACACCGGGGAGCTGTTTTTT
>-|TRBV18|TRBJ2-2|-
CASSPPDGGRILGTGELFF
TGTGCCAGCTCACCTCCAGATGGGGGCCGAATCTTGGGCACCGGGGAGCTGTTTTTT
>TRBD1|TRBV28|TRBJ2-4|-
CASDPGQGNIQYF
TGTGCCAGCGACCCGGGACAGGGGAACATTCAGTACTTC
>-|TRBV2|TRBJ1-2|-
CASMEGGYGYTF
TGTGCCAGCATGGAGGGAGGCTATGGCTACACCTTC
>-|TRBV6-5|TRBJ1-4|-
CASSYEGYGEKLFF
TGTGCCAGCAGTTACGAGGGATACGGTGAAAAACTGTTTTTT
>-|TRBV5-8|TRBJ1-2|-
CASSTGTGWGYGYTF
TGTGCCAGCAGCACAGGAACGGGGTGGGGCTATGGCTACACCTTC
>-|TRBV18|TRBJ1-3|-
CASSPTKAGNTIYF
TGTGCCAGCTCACCAACCAAAGCTGGAAACACCATATATTTT
>-|TRBV6-1|TRBJ1-1|-
CASFLRPRANTEAFF
TGTGCCAGCTTTCTTCGTCCTAGAGCCAACACTGAAGCTTTCTTT
>-|TRBV5-1|TRBJ2-2|-
CASSPGGSGTGELFF
TGCGCCAGCAGTCCGGGGGGCAGTGGAACCGGGGAGCTGTTTTTT
>-|TRBV30|TRBJ1-5|-
CAWRERDNQPQHF
TGTGCCTGGAGAGAGAGGGACAATCAGCCCCAGCATTTT
>-|TRBV10-3|TRBJ1-4|few
CAISGEREKLFF
TGTGCCATCAGTGGCGAACGGGAAAAACTGTTTTTT
>-|TRBV18|TRBJ2-3|-
CASSPPAVTDTQYF
TGTGCCAGCTCACCTCCCGCGGTGACAGATACGCAGTATTTT
>TRBD1|TRBV27|TRBJ1-2|-
CASSPWGQGPKLSYGYTF
TGTGCCAGCAGTCCTTGGGGACAGGGGCCTAAGCTGAGCTATGGCTACACCTTC
>TRBD1|TRBV25-1|TRBJ1-2|-
CASSGSGQGGYGYTF
TGTGCCAGCAGCGGTTCCGGACAGGGAGGGTATGGCTACACCTTC
>-|TRBV7-9|TRBJ2-7|-
CASSLLEPPHEQYF
TGTGCCAGCAGCTTATTGGAACCCCCACACGAGCAGTACTTC
>-|TRBV7-2|TRBJ2-7|-
CASSLVEGYYEQYF
TGTGCCAGCAGCTTAGTGGAGGGCTACTACGAGCAGTACTTC
>TRBD2|TRBV9|TRBJ2-3|-
CASSVAGSGGGSTDTQYF
TGTGCCAGCAGCGTAGCTGGTAGCGGGGGCGGTAGCACAGATACGCAGTATTTT
>-|TRBV7-2|TRBJ2-2|-
CASSPQAVANGELFF
TGTGCCAGCAGCCCCCAGGCCGTCGCTAACGGGGAGCTGTTTTTT
>-|TRBV28|TRBJ2-7|-
CASEGHTEQYF
TGTGCCAGCGAGGGGCACACCGAGCAGTACTTC
>-|TRBV11-2|TRBJ2-5|-
CASSLAGTQETQYF
TGTGCCAGCAGCTTAGCCGGGACACAAGAGACCCAGTACTTC
>TRBD2|TRBV2|TRBJ2-2|-
CASRLAENTGELFF
TGTGCCAGCAGACTAGCGGAGAACACCGGGGAGCTGTTTTTT
>-|TRBV6-1|TRBJ2-7|-
CASSEGRAYEQYF
TGTGCCAGCAGTGAGGGCAGGGCCTACGAGCAGTACTTC
>TRBD1|TRBV5-4|TRBJ1-1|-
CASSSPGGANTEAFF
TGTGCCAGCAGCTCCCCAGGGGGCGCAAACACTGAAGCTTTCTTT
>TRBD1|TRBV5-6|TRBJ2-1|few
CASSLQGQSYNEQFF
TGTGCCAGCAGCTTACAGGGGCAGTCCTACAATGAGCAGTTCTTC
>TRBD2|TRBV7-2|TRBJ2-3|-
CASSLGGAGDVTQYF
TGTGCCAGCAGCTTAGGGGGAGCGGGGGACGTTACGCAGTATTTT
>TRBD1|TRBV4-1|TRBJ1-1|-
CASSHSPDRFGSGAFF
TGCGCCAGCAGCCATTCCCCGGACAGGTTCGGCAGTGGAGCTTTCTTT
>TRBD1|TRBV30|TRBJ2-2|-
CAWRVDRENTGELFF
TGTGCCTGGAGGGTGGACAGGGAAAACACCGGGGAGCTGTTTTTT
>-|TRBV19|TRBJ1-3|-
CAIQGAGNTIYF
TGTGCCATACAGGGAGCTGGAAACACCATATATTTT
>-|TRBV4-2|TRBJ1-6|-
CASSQDGGDNSPLHF
TGTGCCAGCAGCCAAGACGGAGGGGATAATTCACCCCTCCACTTT
>-|TRBV4-1|TRBJ2-5|-
CASSQEGGGQGGSQYF
TGCGCCAGCAGCCAAGAAGGCGGCGGACAGGGAGGGTCCCAGTACTTC
>-|TRBV21-1|TRBJ1-5|-
CASSPPRDESNQPQHF
TGTGCCAGCAGCCCCCCCAGGGATGAAAGCAATCAGCCCCAGCATTTT
>-|TRBV12-5|TRBJ2-5|-
CASGLRLGETQYF
TGTGCTAGTGGTTTGAGGCTCGGGGAGACCCAGTACTTC
>-|TRBV10-3|TRBJ1-1|-
CAIRETGPNTEAFF
TGTGCCATCAGAGAGACAGGCCCGAACACTGAAGCTTTCTTT
>-|TRBV5-1|TRBJ1-1|-
CASSLEGPEAFF
TGCGCCAGCAGCTTGGAAGGTCCTGAAGCTTTCTTT
>-|TRBV7-2|TRBJ2-1|-
CASSATRGGLVKEQFF
TGTGCCAGCAGCGCTACCAGAGGGGGGCTAGTCAAAGAGCAGTTCTTC
>-|TRBV7-3|TRBJ2-1|-
CASSFGQVTNSYNEQFF
TGTGCCAGCAGCTTTGGTCAGGTAACCAACTCCTACAATGAGCAGTTCTTC
>TRBD2|TRBV7-3|TRBJ2-5|-
CASSLGLAGGQETQYF
TGTGCCAGCAGCCTAGGACTAGCGGGGGGGCAAGAGACCCAGTACTTC
>-|TRBV7-3|TRBJ1-1|-
CASSFWIVLGEAFF
TGTGCCAGCAGCTTTTGGATTGTTTTAGGGGAAGCTTTCTTT
>-|TRBV28|TRBJ1-1|-
CASRGTNTEAFF
TGTGCCAGCAGGGGTACGAACACTGAAGCTTTCTTT
>-|TRBV6-5|TRBJ1-1|-
CASSYSRENTEAFF
TGTGCCAGCAGTTACTCCAGGGAGAACACTGAAGCTTTCTTT
>TRBD2|TRBV4-1|TRBJ2-1|few
CASSQGLAGVYNEQFF
TGCGCCAGCAGCCAGGGACTAGCGGGGGTCTACAATGAGCAGTTCTTC
>-|TRBV15|TRBJ2-7|-
CATSRDSGGPYEQYF
TGTGCCACCAGCAGAGATTCTGGGGGGCCTTACGAGCAGTACTTC
>TRBD1|TRBV19|TRBJ2-3|-
CASSPRTGRDTQYF
TGTGCCAGTAGTCCAAGGACAGGGCGGGATACGCAGTATTTT
>TRBD1|TRBV5-5|TRBJ1-3|-
CASSLFLRQGAGNTIYF
TGTGCCAGCAGCTTGTTCTTACGACAGGGAGCTGGAAACACCATATATTTT
>-|TRBV5-4|TRBJ1-1|-
CASSLQFAGSTEAFF
TGTGCCAGCAGCTTGCAGTTTGCGGGGAGCACTGAAGCTTTCTTT